Following are 18 T cell receptor beta chains from one sample sequenced in a study of blood T cell repertoires in COVID-19. The protocol was immunoSEQ multiplex PCR, while the TCRdb copy is restricted to in-frame clones and leaves out a portion. The table lists about 200,000 clones, about nine tenths of them singletons. Sequenced material: peripheral blood. These receptors were collected from a man aged 45-65 years with acute or convalescent COVID-19.

This clone occurred once. This chain connects TRBV6-1 to TRBJ2-3; 11 positions agree with TRBD2. Per germline, CDR1 MNHNS and CDR2 SASEGT. Trimming took 1 base from V and 6 from J; bases not matched to a gene: 9. The CDR3 is 17 residues long. CDR3 residues: CASSEGLAGPQGDTQYF. The CDR3 nucleotides read TGTGCCAGCAGTGAAGGACTAGCGGGGCCCCAGGGGGATACGCAGTATTTT.

The rearrangement joins TRBV5-8 to TRBJ2-3, with TRBD1 matching over 8 bases. The CDR3 runs 15 residues. After removal of 0 bases from V and 5 bases from J, the junction contained 5 bases not matched to a gene. Germline V gene data show CDR1 as SGHTS and CDR2 as YDEGEE. CDR3 protein: CASSLGDRRGDTQYF. The CDR3 bases are TGTGCCAGCAGCTTGGGGGACAGGAGGGGAGATACGCAGTATTTT. Drawing the rest from reference TRBV5-8 and TRBJ2-3, the complete variable domain is EAGVTQSPTHLIKTRGQQATLRCSPISGHTSVYWYQQALGLGLQFLLWYDEGEERNRGNFPPRFSGRQFPNYSSELNVNALELEDSALYLCASSLGDRRGDTQYFGPGTRLTVL.

The rearrangement joins TRBV6-5 to TRBJ1-2; maybe TRBD1 (5 bases). This CDR3 is built from 11 residues. Germline CDR1 MNHEY, CDR2 SVGAGI. The V and J ends lost 6 bases and 5 bases respectively, with 7 bases between them. The CDR3 DNA reads as TGTGCCAGCAGCGGGGGTTATGGCTACACCTTC. It yields the protein CASSGGYGYTF.

The chain combines TRBV5-4 with TRBJ1-1; maybe TRBD1 (6 bases). CDR1 and CDR2 from the germline V gene are SGHNT and YYREEE (reference sequence). Trimming left V 5 bases short and J 2 bases short, with 13 bases between. The CDR3 is 14 residues long. CDR3: CASSRIQGNTEAFF. The CDR3 DNA follows: TGTGCCAGCAGTCGTATACAGGGAAACACTGAAGCTTTCTTT.

This clone appeared once. The CDR3: CASSQGHRVAGNTGELFF. DNA of the CDR3: TGCGCCAGCAGCCAAGGGCACAGGGTGGCGGGGAACACCGGGGAGCTGTTTTTT. The V and J genes are TRBV4-1 and TRBJ2-2; D possibly corresponds to TRBD1 (6 bases). The CDR3 length is 18 residues. Germline CDR1 reads MGHRA; CDR2 reads YSYEKL. Deletions cut 1 base from V and 1 base from J, with 16 bases between.

V usage is TRBV7-3 and J usage is TRBJ2-7; D perhaps matches TRBD2 (5 bases). V dropped 5 bases and J dropped 3 bases, with 11 bases sitting between them. The CDR3 covers 13 residues. From germline, CDR1 is SGHTA and CDR2 FQGTGA. In DNA, the CDR3 is TGTGCCAGCAGCCTAGCACGGGGCTACGAGCAGTACTTC. Translated, it gives CASSLARGYEQYF.

The rearrangement joins TRBV6-1 to TRBJ2-7; 14 nucleotides align to TRBD2. J gave up 5 bases and V 4 bases, and 10 bases lay outside the gene matches. The CDR3 has 17 residues. Per germline, CDR1 MNHNS and CDR2 SASEGT. The CDR3 nucleotides read TGTGCCAGCAGTGGACGGACTAGCGGGGGGTTACCCCACGAGCAGTACTTC. Translated: CASSGRTSGGLPHEQYF.

The gene calls are TRBV6-5 and TRBJ2-3; tentatively, D is TRBD1 (5 bases). CDR1 is MNHEY and CDR2 is SVGAGI in the germline V gene. The CDR3 contains 15 residues. V was shortened by 8 bases and J by 8 bases, with 23 bases between the two germline ends. The CDR3 reads CASSSGRVGHGTQYF. CDR3 coding DNA: TGTGCCAGCTCCTCCGGTAGGGTCGGACACGGTACGCAGTATTTT.

The rearrangement links TRBV11-3 to TRBJ2-2; a possible D gene is TRBD1 (5 bases). The CDR3 extends over 14 amino acids. Germline V gives CDR1 SGHNT, CDR2 YENEEA. The V gene lost 4 bases and the J gene lost 7 bases, with 13 bases spanning the gap. The CDR3 loop reads CASSYQGWIGELFF. In nucleotides, the CDR3 is TGTGCCAGCAGCTACCAGGGTTGGATCGGGGAGCTGTTTTTT.

This chain joins TRBV6-5 and TRBJ1-2; 9 bases are a match to TRBD1. V trimming: 5 bases; J trimming: 6 bases; junction bases outside the gene matches: 4. From germline, CDR1 is MNHEY and CDR2 SVGAGI. The CDR3 runs 13 residues. The CDR3 nucleotides read TGTGCCAGCAGTAGGGACAGGGCGAATGGCTACACCTTC. Residues: CASSRDRANGYTF.

The V call is TRBV27, the J call TRBJ1-2, with 8 bases matching TRBD1. The CDR3 is made up of 14 amino acids. CDR1 MNHEY and CDR2 SMNVEV come from the germline V gene (reference sequence). The junction had 10 bases not matched to a gene; V was cut back by 6 bases and J by 7 bases. CDR3 DNA sequence: TGTGCCAGCAGACGACAGGGGCAGGGTGGTGGCTACACCTTC. This sequence encodes CASRRQGQGGGYTF.

The CDR3 DNA follows: TGTGCCAGCAGCTTACGTACGGGTGAAAAACTGTTTTTT. Protein product: CASSLRTGEKLFF. J is TRBJ1-4 and V is TRBV7-2; no clear D gene. The CDR3 is 13 residues long. V lost 2 bases and J 7 bases, leaving 8 bases between the germline ends. Germline V gene sequence: CDR1 SGHTA, CDR2 FQGNSA. Combining the CDR3 with reference TRBV7-2 and TRBJ1-4 gives the whole variable domain GAGVSQSPSNKVTEKGKDVELRCDPISGHTALYWYRQSLGQGLEFLIYFQGNSAPDKSGLPSDRFSAERTGGSVSTLTIQRTQQEDSAVYLCASSLRTGEKLFFGSGTQLSVL.

The V gene is TRBV6-4, the J gene TRBJ2-3; D not certain. Between the trimmed V and J ends, which lost 5 bases and 2 bases, there was a span of 11 bases. CDR1 and CDR2 from the germline V gene are MRHNA and SNTAGT. The CDR3 is 14 residues long. The CDR3 loop is CASSPGLLTDTQYF. CDR3 nucleotide sequence: TGTGCCAGCAGTCCAGGTCTACTCACAGATACGCAGTATTTT.

This chain links TRBV5-1 with TRBJ2-3; D remains ambiguous. Germline CDR1 is SGHRS and CDR2 is YFSETQ. V was shortened by 4 bases and J by 0 bases, with 15 bases between the two germline ends. The CDR3 runs 16 residues. The CDR3 loop is CASSEHPGLSTDTQYF. CDR3 sequence (DNA): TGCGCCAGCAGCGAACACCCAGGATTGAGCACAGATACGCAGTATTTT.

This chain connects TRBV28 to TRBJ1-2; possible D gene TRBD1, 5 bases. Germline CDR1 MDHEN, CDR2 SYDVKM. This CDR3 has 14 residues. V was pared by 2 bases and J by 4 bases, with 11 bases between. The DNA for the CDR3 is TGTGCCAGCAGTTTAGGGGCACCGATCTATGGCTACACCTTC. Protein: CASSLGAPIYGYTF.

The count of this clone is one. The chain uses TRBV13 and TRBJ1-1, with D possibly being TRBD1 (5 bases). The CDR3 is 12 amino acids. The V end was cut by 3 bases, the J end by 9 bases, with 11 bases between. Germline V gene sequence: CDR1 PRHDT, CDR2 FYEKMQ (reference sequence). CDR3 DNA sequence: TGTGCCAGCAGCTTGACAGCGACTCAAGCTTTCTTT. It specifies CASSLTATQAFF.

As to this clone: The sample carries other DNA sequences with the same CDR3. The V call is TRBV5-1, the J call TRBJ1-2, with 8 bases aligning to TRBD1. The CDR3 runs to 13 residues. From germline, CDR1 is SGHRS and CDR2 YFSETQ. After removal of 2 bases from V and 8 bases from J, the junction contained 5 bases not matched to a gene. CDR3 DNA: TGCGCCAGCAGCTTTGGACAGGGAGGAGGCTACACCTTC. Translating gives CASSFGQGGGYTF.

V is TRBV6-1 and J is TRBJ2-1; TRBD2 aligns across 9 bases. J gave up 4 bases and V 0 bases, and 7 bases lay outside the gene matches. The CDR3 runs to 17 residues. Germline V gene lookup returns CDR1 MNHNS and CDR2 SASEGT. In DNA, the CDR3 is TGTGCCAGCAGTGAAGCACTGGCGGGGGGGCCATACAATGAGCAGTTCTTC. Its translation: CASSEALAGGPYNEQFF.